This T cell receptor (beta chain) was captured by sequencing in a study of OX40 agonist ivuxolimab in advanced cancers. Study-level background: Those treated in dose escalation had hepatocellular carcinoma, melanoma, renal cell cancer or head and neck cancer.

Clones were sequenced by immunoSEQ multiplex PCR, and TCRdb holds only the in-frame ones, with some missing. The table lists tens of thousands of clones, about 90% of them singletons. The sample in question was CD4+ or CD8+ T cells sorted from blood, obtained in a trial of the OX40 agonist ivuxolimab. This receptor was taken from an adult with an advanced solid tumor such as melanoma, head and neck, liver or kidney cancer.

CDR3 coding DNA: TGCGCCAGCAGCTTGGGTGTAGGGACAGGGAATTATGGCTACACCTTC. Translating gives CASSLGVGTGNYGYTF. The genes are TRBV5-1 and TRBJ1-2; 9 nucleotides line up with TRBD1. CDR1 is SGHRS, CDR2 YFSETQ, per germline. J lost 5 bases, V lost 0 bases, and 8 bases had no gene match. The CDR3 is 16 amino acids. Variable domain in full (rest from reference TRBV5-1 and TRBJ1-2): KAGVTQTPRYLIKTRGQQVTLSCSPISGHRSVSWYQQTPGQGLQFLFEYFSETQRNKGNFPGRFSGRQFSNSRSEMNVSTLELGDSALYLCASSLGVGTGNYGYTFGSGTRLTVV.